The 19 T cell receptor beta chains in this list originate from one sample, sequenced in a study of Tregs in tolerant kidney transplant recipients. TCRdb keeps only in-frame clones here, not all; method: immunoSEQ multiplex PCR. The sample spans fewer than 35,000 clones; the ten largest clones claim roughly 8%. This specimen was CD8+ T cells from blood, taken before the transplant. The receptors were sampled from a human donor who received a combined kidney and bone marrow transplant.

The covered CDR3 bases are TGTGCCAGTAGTACACTAGTTTCCGGGGAG. Protein sequence: CASSTLVSGE. The entire CDR3 is CASSTLVSGELFF. The chain carries TRBV19 and TRBJ2-2; TRBD2 is a possible D gene (5 bases). The read comes to an end 3 residues before the CDR3 does, leaving the germline J gene to fill in the end. Germline CDR1 is LNHDA and CDR2 is SQIVND (reference sequence). With 4 bases removed from V and 6 bases from J, the gap between germline ends came to 9 bases. This CDR3 is built from 13 residues.

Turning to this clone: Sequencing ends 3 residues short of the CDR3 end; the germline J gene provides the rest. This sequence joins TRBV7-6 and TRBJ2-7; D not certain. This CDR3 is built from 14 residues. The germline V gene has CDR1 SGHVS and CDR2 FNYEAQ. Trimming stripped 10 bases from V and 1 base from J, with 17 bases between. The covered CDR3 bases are TGTGCCACCGATTTTGGCAGGCCGTCCTACGAG. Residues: CATDFGRPSYE. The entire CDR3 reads CATDFGRPSYEQYF.

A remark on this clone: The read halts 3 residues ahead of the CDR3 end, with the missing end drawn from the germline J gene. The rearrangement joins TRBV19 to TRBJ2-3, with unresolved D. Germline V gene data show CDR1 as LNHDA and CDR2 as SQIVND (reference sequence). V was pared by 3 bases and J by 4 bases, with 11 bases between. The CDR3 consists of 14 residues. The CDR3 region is CASSMSRSSDTQYF. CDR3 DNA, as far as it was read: TGTGCCAGTAGTATGTCCAGGAGCTCAGATACG.

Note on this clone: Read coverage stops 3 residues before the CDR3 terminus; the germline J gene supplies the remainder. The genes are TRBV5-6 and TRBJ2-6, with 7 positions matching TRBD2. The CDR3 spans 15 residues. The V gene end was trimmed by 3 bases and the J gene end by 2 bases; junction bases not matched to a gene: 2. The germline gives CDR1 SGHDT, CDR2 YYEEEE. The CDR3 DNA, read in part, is TGTGCCAGCAGCTGGCGGGGGACTGGGGCCAACGTC. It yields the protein CASSWRGTGANV. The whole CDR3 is CASSWRGTGANVLTF.

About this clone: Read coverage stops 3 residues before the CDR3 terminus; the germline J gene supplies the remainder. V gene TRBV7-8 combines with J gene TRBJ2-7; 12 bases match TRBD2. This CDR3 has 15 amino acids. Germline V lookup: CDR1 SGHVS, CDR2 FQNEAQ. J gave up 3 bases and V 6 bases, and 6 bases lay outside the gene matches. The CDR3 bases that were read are TGTGCCAGCAGAGAGACTAGCGGGGGCCTCTACGAG. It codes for CASRETSGGLYE. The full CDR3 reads CASRETSGGLYEQYF.

The CDR3 DNA, read in part, is TGTGCCAGCAGCTTAGAAGGAGCGGGAAGGGAGACC. As protein: CASSLEGAGRET. Given in full, the CDR3 is CASSLEGAGRETQYF. The gene calls are TRBV7-9 and TRBJ2-5, with TRBD2 matching over 7 bases. Read data end 3 residues before the CDR3 end; the end is taken from the germline J gene. J was trimmed by 5 bases and V by 1 base; bases with no gene match: 7. Per germline, CDR1 SEHNR and CDR2 FQNEAQ (reference sequence). CDR3 size: 15 residues.

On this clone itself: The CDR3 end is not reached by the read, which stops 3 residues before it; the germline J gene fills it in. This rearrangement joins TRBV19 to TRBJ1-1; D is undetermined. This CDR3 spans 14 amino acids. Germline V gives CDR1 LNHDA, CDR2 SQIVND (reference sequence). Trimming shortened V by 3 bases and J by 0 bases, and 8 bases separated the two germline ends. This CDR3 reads CASSIVSLNTEAFF. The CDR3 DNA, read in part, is TGTGCCAGTAGTATCGTCAGTCTGAACACTGAA.

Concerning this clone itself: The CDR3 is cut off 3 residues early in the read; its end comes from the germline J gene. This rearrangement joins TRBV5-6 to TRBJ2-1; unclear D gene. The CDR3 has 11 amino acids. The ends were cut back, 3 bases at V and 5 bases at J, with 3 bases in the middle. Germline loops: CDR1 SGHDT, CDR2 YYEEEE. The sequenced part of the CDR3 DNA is TGTGCCAGCAGCTCTAACAATGAG. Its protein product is CASSSNNE. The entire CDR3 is CASSSNNEQFF.

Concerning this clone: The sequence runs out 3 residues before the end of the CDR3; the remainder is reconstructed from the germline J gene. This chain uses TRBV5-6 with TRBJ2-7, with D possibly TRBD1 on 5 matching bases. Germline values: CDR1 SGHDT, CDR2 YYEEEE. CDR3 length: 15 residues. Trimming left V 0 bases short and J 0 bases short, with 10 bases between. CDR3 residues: CASSLGQLSSYEQYF. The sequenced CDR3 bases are TGTGCCAGCAGCTTGGGACAGTTAAGCTCCTACGAG.

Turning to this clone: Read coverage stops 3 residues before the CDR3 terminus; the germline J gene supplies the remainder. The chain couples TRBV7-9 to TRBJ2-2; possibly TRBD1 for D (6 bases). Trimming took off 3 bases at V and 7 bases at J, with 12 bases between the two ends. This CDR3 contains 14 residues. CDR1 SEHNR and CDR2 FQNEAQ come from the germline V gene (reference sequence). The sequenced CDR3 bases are TGTGCCAGCAGCTTTTCCCAGGGGCGCGGGGAG. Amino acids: CASSFSQGRGE. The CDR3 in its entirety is CASSFSQGRGELFF.

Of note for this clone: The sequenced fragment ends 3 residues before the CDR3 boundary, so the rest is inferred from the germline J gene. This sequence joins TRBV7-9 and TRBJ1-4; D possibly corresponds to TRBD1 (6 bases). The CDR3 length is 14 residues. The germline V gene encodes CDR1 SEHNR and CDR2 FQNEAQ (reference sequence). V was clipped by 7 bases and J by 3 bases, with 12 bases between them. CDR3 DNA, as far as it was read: TGTGCCAGCATCAAGGACAGCTCTAATGAAAAA. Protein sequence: CASIKDSSNEK. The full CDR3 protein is CASIKDSSNEKLFF.

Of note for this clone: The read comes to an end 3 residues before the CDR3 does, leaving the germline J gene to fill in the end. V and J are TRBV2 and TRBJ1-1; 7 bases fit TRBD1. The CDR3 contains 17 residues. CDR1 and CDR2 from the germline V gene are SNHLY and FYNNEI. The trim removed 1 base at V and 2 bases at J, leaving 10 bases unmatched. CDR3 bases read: TGTGCCAGCAGTGAAGGGGACAGCCTCCCAATAAACACTGAA. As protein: CASSEGDSLPINTE. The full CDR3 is CASSEGDSLPINTEAFF. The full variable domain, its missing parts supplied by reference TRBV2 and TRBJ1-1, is EPEVTQTPSHQVTQMGQEVILRCVPISNHLYFYWYRQILGQKVEFLVSFYNNEISEKSEIFDDQFSVERPDGSNFTLKIRSTKLEDSAMYFCASSEGDSLPINTEAFFGQGTRLTVV.

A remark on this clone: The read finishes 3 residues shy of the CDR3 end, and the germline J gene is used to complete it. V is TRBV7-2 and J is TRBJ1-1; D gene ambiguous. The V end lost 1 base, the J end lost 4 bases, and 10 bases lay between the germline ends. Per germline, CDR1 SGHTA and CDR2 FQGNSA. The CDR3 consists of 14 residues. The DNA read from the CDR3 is TGTGCCAGCAGCTTAGGTCAGGCCCCCACTGAA. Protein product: CASSLGQAPTE. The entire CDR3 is CASSLGQAPTEAFF.

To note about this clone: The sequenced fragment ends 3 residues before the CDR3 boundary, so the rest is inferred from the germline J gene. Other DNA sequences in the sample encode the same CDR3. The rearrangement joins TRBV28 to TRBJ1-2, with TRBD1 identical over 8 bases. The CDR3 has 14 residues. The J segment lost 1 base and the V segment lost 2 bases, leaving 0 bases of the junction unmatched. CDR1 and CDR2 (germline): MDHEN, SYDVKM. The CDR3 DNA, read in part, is TGTGCCAGCAGTTTAGGACAGGGTAACTATGGC. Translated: CASSLGQGNYG. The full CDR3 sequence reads CASSLGQGNYGYTF.

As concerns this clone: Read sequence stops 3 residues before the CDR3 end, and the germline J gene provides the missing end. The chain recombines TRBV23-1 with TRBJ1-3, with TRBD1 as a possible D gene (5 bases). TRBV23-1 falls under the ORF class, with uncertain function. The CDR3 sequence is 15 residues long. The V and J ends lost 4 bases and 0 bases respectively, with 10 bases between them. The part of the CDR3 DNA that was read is TGCGCCAGCAGTCTGGACATCATCTCTGGAAACACC. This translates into CASSLDIISGNT. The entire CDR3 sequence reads CASSLDIISGNTIYF.

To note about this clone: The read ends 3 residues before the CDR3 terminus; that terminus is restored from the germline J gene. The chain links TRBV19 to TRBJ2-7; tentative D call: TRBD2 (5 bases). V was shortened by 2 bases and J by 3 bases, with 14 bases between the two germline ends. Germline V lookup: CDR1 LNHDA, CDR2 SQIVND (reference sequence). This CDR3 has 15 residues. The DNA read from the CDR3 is TGTGCCAGTAGTATAAAAGGACTGGCAAACTACGAG. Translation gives CASSIKGLANYE. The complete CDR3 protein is CASSIKGLANYEQYF.

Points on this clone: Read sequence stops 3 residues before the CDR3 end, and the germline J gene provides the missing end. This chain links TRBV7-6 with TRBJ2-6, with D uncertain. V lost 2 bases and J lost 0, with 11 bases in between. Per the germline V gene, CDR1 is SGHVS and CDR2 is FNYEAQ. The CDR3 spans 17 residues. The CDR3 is CASSLWPGASGANVLTF. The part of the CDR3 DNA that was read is TGTGCCAGCAGCTTATGGCCAGGAGCCTCTGGGGCCAACGTC.

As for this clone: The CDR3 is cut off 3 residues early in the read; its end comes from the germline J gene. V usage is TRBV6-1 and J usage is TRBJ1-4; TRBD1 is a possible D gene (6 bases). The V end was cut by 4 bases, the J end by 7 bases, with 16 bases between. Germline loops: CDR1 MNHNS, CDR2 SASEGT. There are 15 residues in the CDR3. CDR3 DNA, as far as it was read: TGTGCCAGCAGTGCCCTTCGGGGGGCTTCTGAAAAA. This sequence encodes CASSALRGASEK. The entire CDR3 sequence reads CASSALRGASEKLFF.

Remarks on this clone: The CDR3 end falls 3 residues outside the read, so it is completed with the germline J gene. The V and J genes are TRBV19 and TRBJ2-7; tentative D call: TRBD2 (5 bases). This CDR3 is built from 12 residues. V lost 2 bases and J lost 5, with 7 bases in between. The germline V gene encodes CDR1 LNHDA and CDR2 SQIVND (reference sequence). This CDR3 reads CASSIPGNEQYF. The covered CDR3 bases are TGTGCCAGTAGTATACCGGGGAACGAG.